The 11 T cell receptor beta chains reported below all come from one sample, sequenced in a study of T-cell memory formation after mild COVID-19 (dated by TCRdb to the early 2020s). Library preparation was by 5' RACE. Reads for this sample came from an Illumina NovaSeq 6000. TCRdb reworked the public reads: Q25 trimming with fastp, MiXCR clone assembly, productive beta chains retained. A single entry per CDR3 protein holds the most common genes and DNA from its merged rows. The sample yields 160,000 or so distinct CDR3 sequences; around a third were counted once. Around 12% of the sample lies in the top ten. Sequenced input: PBMCs or a T cell subset sorted from them (not recorded which). These receptors were taken from an adult woman who had mild COVID-19 (a few samples of this study predate the infection). The sample titles of this study are shuffled in the database, so cell type and time point are left out; the donor was told from shared clones.

This clonotype was detected a few times. The chain joins TRBV14 to TRBJ2-7; TRBD2 aligns across 10 bases. This CDR3 region has 16 residues. Germline V lookup: CDR1 SGHDN, CDR2 FVKESK. Unmatched junction bases numbered 10, after V lost 4 bases and J lost 4 bases. DNA of the CDR3: TGTGCCAGCAGCCGAGGCCCGACTAGCGGGTTTTACGAGCAGTACTTC. Protein product: CASSRGPTSGFYEQYF.

V usage is TRBV5-1 and J usage is TRBJ2-7; 8 bases are a match to TRBD2. The V segment lost 4 bases and the J segment 0 bases; nucleotides outside the gene matches: 6. The V gene's germline CDR1 is SGHRS and CDR2 YFSETQ. The CDR3 loop spans 15 amino acids. The DNA of the CDR3 is TGCGCCAGCAGCATGATAGCGGGGAGCTCCTACGAGCAGTACTTC. Its translation is CASSMIAGSSYEQYF.

This clonotype has just a few counts. This chain joins TRBV6-2 or TRBV6-3 and TRBJ2-2; 8 nucleotides agree with TRBD1. The CDR3 spans 14 residues. With 5 bases clipped from V and 4 bases from J, the junction kept 3 bases outside the gene matches. The germline V gene encodes CDR1 MNHEY and CDR2 SVGEGT. CDR3 loop: CASSRQGTTGELFF. CDR3 nucleotide sequence: TGTGCCAGCAGTAGACAGGGGACCACCGGGGAGCTGTTTTTT.

This clonotype has a handful of counts. The chain is built from TRBV7-8 and TRBJ2-5; no firm D call. CDR3 length equals 16 residues. In germline, CDR1 is SGHVS, CDR2 FQNEAQ. With 3 bases removed from V and 1 base from J, the gap between germline ends came to 15 bases. The CDR3 region has the DNA TGTGCCAGCAGCTTGGGGTGGTTAGGGCCCCAAGAGACCCAGTACTTC. Amino acid sequence: CASSLGWLGPQETQYF.

The chain is built from TRBV6-2 or TRBV6-3 and TRBJ2-5, with D possibly being TRBD1 or TRBD2 (5 bases each). V was pared by 3 bases and J by 5 bases, with 16 bases between. This CDR3 is 15 amino acids long. Germline assignment: CDR1 MNHEY and CDR2 SVGEGT. The CDR3 nucleotides are TGTGCCAGCAGTTATCGGCGGCTCGAGGGGGAGACCCAGTACTTC. Protein sequence: CASSYRRLEGETQYF.

The chain joins TRBV28 to TRBJ2-7, with 12 bases aligning to TRBD2. The CDR3 has 14 amino acids. Trimming at V came to 5 bases and at J to 6 bases, leaving 5 bases not matched to a gene. Germline values: CDR1 MDHEN, CDR2 SYDVKM. For the CDR3, the DNA is TGTGCCAGCAGTCCCATGGGACTAGCGGGCGAGCAGTACTTC. Its protein product is CASSPMGLAGEQYF.

The chain links TRBV27 to TRBJ2-7; 9 bases are shared with TRBD2. Losses at the gene ends were 1 base for V and 1 base for J; bases not matched to a gene: 5. The CDR3 has 16 residues. In germline, CDR1 is MNHEY, CDR2 SMNVEV (reference sequence). The chain's CDR3 is CASSLFASGDSYEQYF. In DNA, the CDR3 is TGTGCCAGCAGTTTATTCGCTAGCGGGGATTCCTACGAGCAGTACTTC.

The chain couples TRBV7-9 to TRBJ2-7; 10 bases align to TRBD1. Germline V gene sequence: CDR1 SEHNR, CDR2 FQNEAQ (reference sequence). The CDR3 covers 15 residues. V shed 5 bases, J shed 5 bases, and the junction held 9 bases outside the gene matches. CDR3: CASSPRDRGLDEQYF. Here the CDR3 DNA reads TGTGCCAGCAGCCCCCGGGACAGGGGTCTCGACGAGCAGTACTTC.

The chain combines TRBV10-3 with TRBJ1-2; 8 bases are shared with TRBD1. Germline trimming cut 8 bases from V and 0 bases from J; bases unmatched to any gene: 5. From germline, CDR1 is ENHRY and CDR2 SYGVKD. CDR3 length: 14 amino acids. The CDR3 region has the DNA TGTGCCATCTACACGGACAGGGCTAACTATGGCTACACCTTC. Its protein is CAIYTDRANYGYTF.

CDR3 nucleotides: TGCGCCAGCAGCTTGGACCCTCGGAACACTGAAGCTTTCTTT. This sequence encodes CASSLDPRNTEAFF. This sequence joins TRBV5-1 and TRBJ1-1; D call uncertain. Deletions cut 0 bases from V and 1 base from J, with 7 bases between. Germline lookup yields CDR1 SGHRS and CDR2 YFSETQ. The CDR3 loop spans 14 amino acids.

This clonotype occurred a few times. The DNA of the CDR3 is TGTGCCAGCAGCGGGATCGGGACACAGAACACCGGGGAGCTGTTTTTT. It is translated as CASSGIGTQNTGELFF. The genes are TRBV7-9 and TRBJ2-2; D is perhaps TRBD1 (6 bases). Germline lookup yields CDR1 SEHNR and CDR2 FQNEAQ (reference sequence). The CDR3 runs 16 residues. Trimming pared 5 bases from V and 1 base from J, leaving 14 bases between. The variable domain in full, with the rest retrieved from reference TRBV7-9 and TRBJ2-2, is DTGVSQNPRHKITKRGQNVTFRCDPISEHNRLYWYRQTLGQGPEFLTYFQNEAQLEKSRLLSDRFSAERPKGSFSTLEIQRTEQGDSAMYLCASSGIGTQNTGELFFGEGSRLTVL.